One sample yielded the 3 T cell receptor beta chains listed below, sequenced in a study of cytomegalovirus exposure and HLA in healthy donors. 60 Vbeta and 13 Jbeta primers were used in PCR. Sequenced by immunoSEQ multiplex PCR; TCRdb stores in-frame clones only, minus some. This sample has 110,000 to 150,000 clones; 75% to 80% occur once, and the top ten carry more than 3%. Sequencing input: PBMCs. These receptors came from a young man in good health and CMV-seronegative.

The chain is built from TRBV14 and TRBJ2-2; TRBD2 agrees at 7 bases. This CDR3 comprises 16 residues. The germline CDR1 and CDR2 sequences are SGHDN and FVKESK. J was trimmed by 5 bases and V by 1 base; bases with no gene match: 7. The CDR3 here is CASSQALAGVTGELFF. The CDR3 DNA follows: TGTGCCAGCAGCCAAGCTCTTGCGGGGGTGACCGGGGAGCTGTTTTTT.

The chain recombines TRBV25-1 with TRBJ1-5, with D possibly being TRBD1 (6 bases). The V and J ends lost 1 base and 4 bases respectively, with 17 bases between them. The CDR3 contains 17 residues. Germline CDR1 reads MGHDK; CDR2 reads SYGVNS. DNA of the CDR3: TGTGCCAGCAGTGAATCCGGGACACGCGACGGGAATCAGCCCCAGCATTTT. It encodes CASSESGTRDGNQPQHF.

To note about this clone: Mismatch with germline at one junction end may stem from a read error. CDR3 amino acids: CASSLGGENQRQHF. DNA of the CDR3: TGTGCCAGCAGCTTAGGTGGGGAGAATCAGCGCCAGCATTTT. This chain joins TRBV7-6 and TRBJ1-5, with unresolved D. This CDR3 spans 14 amino acids. Germline V CDR1 and CDR2: SGHVS, FNYEAQ.